This T cell receptor beta chain originates from a study of T cells after yellow fever vaccination. The study, taken as a whole, reports: Across the CD4 and CD8 compartments, a small share of clonotypes was present in both.

The CDR3 has 12 amino acids. V was cut by 6 bases and J by 5 bases, with 13 bases left in between. Looked up from germline, CDR1 is SQVTM and CDR2 is ANQGSEA. In making TCR cDNA, 5'RACE template switching added a universal primer site and UMIs to it. MiXCR was run by TCRdb on the 5' RACE reads, yielding one entry per CDR3 protein. The sample carries just under 600,000 distinct CDR3 sequences, approximately 13% recorded once. In its sample, this clonotype was seen many times. The antigen remains undetermined. This sequence joins TRBV29-1 and TRBJ2-5; weak D call: TRBD2 (6 bases). The specimen was PBMCs, collected on the day of the yellow fever booster vaccination. The origin of this receptor is a man aged 30 to 39 who received the YFV17D yellow fever vaccine. This CDR3 reads CSVAGLWETQYF. As DNA, the CDR3 is TGCAGCGTGGCGGGACTCTGGGAGACCCAGTACTTC.